The 21 T cell receptor beta chains below were found in one sample sequenced in a study of CD8 T cells in Susac syndrome. Reverse transcription of about 0.5 to 1 ug RNA used random hexamers. TCRdb independently ran MiXCR on the immunoSEQ multiplex PCR reads; one entry per CDR3 protein. The data show about 200,000 distinct CDR3 sequences, with roughly 94% seen just once and approximately 0.094% held by the top ten. Sequenced input: CD4+ T cells from PBMCs. The receptors derive from a human donor in good health.

The rearrangement links TRBV20-1 to TRBJ1-6; TRBD1 aligns across 7 bases. Trimming at V came to 1 base and at J to 8 bases, leaving 5 bases not matched to a gene. This CDR3 contains 14 residues. Germline V CDR1 and CDR2: DFQATT, SNEGSKA (reference sequence). For the CDR3, the DNA is TGCAGTGCTAGAGCTCCCAGGGGGTATTCACCCCTCCACTTT. It is translated as CSARAPRGYSPLHF.

The CDR3 region has the DNA TGTGCCAGCAGTTTCCCGGACAGGGTCAATCAGCCCCAGCATTTT. Its translation is CASSFPDRVNQPQHF. V and J are TRBV28 and TRBJ1-5; TRBD1 matches at 8 bases. The CDR3 sequence is 15 residues long. V lost 3 bases to trimming and J lost 3 bases; unmatched junction nucleotides: 4. Looked up from germline, CDR1 is MDHEN and CDR2 is SYDVKM.

This clonotype was picked up one time. V usage is TRBV11-2 and J usage is TRBJ2-5, with D possibly being TRBD1 (6 bases). V gave up 4 bases and J gave up 5 bases, with 14 bases separating them. Germline V lookup: CDR1 SGHAT, CDR2 FQNNGV. The CDR3 sequence is 14 residues long. The CDR3 spells CASSSRLGGETQYF. The CDR3 nucleotides are TGTGCCAGCAGCTCCCGCCTAGGGGGTGAGACCCAGTACTTC.

This rearrangement joins TRBV12-3 or TRBV12-4 to TRBJ2-7; possible D gene TRBD1, 6 bases. CDR3 length: 14 residues. Trimming cost V 8 bases and J 2 bases, with 16 bases left between them. The CDR3 here is CASAILDSPYEQYF. The CDR3 DNA reads TGTGCCAGCGCCATATTGGACAGCCCCTACGAGCAGTACTTC.

V usage is TRBV2 and J usage is TRBJ2-1; D is perhaps TRBD2 (6 bases). V dropped 6 bases and J dropped 9 bases, with 12 bases sitting between them. The V gene's germline CDR1 is SNHLY and CDR2 FYNNEI. The CDR3 covers 12 residues. CDR3 DNA: TGTGCCAGCAGCGTAGCGGTTGGTGAGCAGTTCTTC. Translating it yields CASSVAVGEQFF.

Only one count was recorded for this clonotype. This chain joins TRBV5-4 and TRBJ2-1, with D unresolved. Trimming pared 5 bases from V and 0 bases from J, leaving 12 bases between. The CDR3 length is 15 residues. Germline CDR1 reads SGHNT; CDR2 reads YYREEE (reference sequence). The CDR3 reads CASSFELVSYNEQFF. CDR3 in DNA: TGTGCCAGCAGTTTCGAGTTGGTCTCCTACAATGAGCAGTTCTTC.

This chain links TRBV7-9 with TRBJ1-4; 7 positions match TRBD1. The J segment lost 10 bases and the V segment lost 1 base, leaving 3 bases of the junction unmatched. Germline values: CDR1 SEHNR, CDR2 FQNEAQ (reference sequence). The CDR3 has 13 residues. CDR3 coding DNA: TGTGCCAGCAGCTTAGGACAGGGAGGAAAACTGTTTTTT. It specifies CASSLGQGGKLFF.

The rearrangement uses TRBV20-1 and TRBJ2-5, with 12 bases fitting TRBD2. V trimming: 2 bases; J trimming: 5 bases; junction bases outside the gene matches: 6. CDR3 length equals 15 residues. CDR1 and CDR2 from the germline V gene are DFQATT and SNEGSKA (reference sequence). The CDR3 protein is CSARTSGGILETQYF. The CDR3 nucleotides read TGCAGTGCTAGAACTAGCGGGGGGATTCTGGAGACCCAGTACTTC.

The V gene is TRBV29-1, the J gene TRBJ2-1; 8 bases line up with TRBD1. Germline V gives CDR1 SQVTM, CDR2 ANQGSEA. This CDR3 is built from 15 residues. Trimming cost V 1 base and J 7 bases; bases outside gene matches: 9. In DNA, the CDR3 is TGCAGCGTTGAAGGTAACGGACAGGGAAATAATGAGCAGTTCTTC. This codes for CSVEGNGQGNNEQFF.

The chain employs TRBV11-3 and TRBJ2-1, with no clear D. Trimming shortened V by 5 bases and J by 8 bases, and 19 bases separated the two germline ends. Looked up from germline, CDR1 is SGHNT and CDR2 is YENEEA. This CDR3 has 15 residues. Here the CDR3 reads CASSPRTSLGDEQFF. As DNA, the CDR3 is TGTGCCAGCAGCCCCCGGACCTCCCTAGGTGATGAGCAGTTCTTC. The full variable domain, its missing parts supplied by reference TRBV11-3 and TRBJ2-1, is EAGVVQSPRYKIIEKKQPVAFWCNPISGHNTLYWYLQNLGQGPELLIRYENEEAVDDSQLPKDRFSAERLKGVDSTLKIQPAELGDSAVYLCASSPRTSLGDEQFFGPGTRLTVL.

V gene TRBV4-3 combines with J gene TRBJ2-3; D is unclear. The germline CDR1 and CDR2 sequences are LGHNA and YSLEER. The CDR3 has 15 residues. V was clipped by 3 bases and J by 2 bases, with 12 bases between them. The CDR3 spells CASSHRHIATDTQYF. The CDR3 DNA follows: TGCGCCAGCAGCCATCGACACATAGCCACAGATACGCAGTATTTT.

The V and J genes are TRBV6-2 or TRBV6-3 and TRBJ2-5; the D is unclear. V lost 9 bases and J 5 bases, leaving 16 bases between the germline ends. Per germline, CDR1 MNHEY and CDR2 SVGEGT. CDR3 length equals 13 residues. As DNA, the CDR3 is TGTGCCAGTTCCCTTAGTTTCCGGGAGACCCAGTACTTC. This sequence encodes CASSLSFRETQYF.

The chain employs TRBV24-1 and TRBJ2-3, with no clear D. Germline-derived CDR1 and CDR2 are KGHDR and SFDVKD. The CDR3 is 14 amino acids. Trimming took off 6 bases at V and 1 base at J, with 10 bases between the two ends. The CDR3 here is CATSLILGTDTQYF. CDR3 bases: TGTGCCACCAGTCTCATTCTTGGCACAGATACGCAGTATTTT.

The V gene is TRBV6-7, the J gene TRBJ1-1, with D unresolved. TRBV6-7 is flagged as an ORF with uncertain function. Trimming left V 11 bases short and J 6 bases short, with 7 bases between. The CDR3 sequence is 9 residues long. CDR3 loop: CAREAEAFF. The CDR3 bases are TGTGCCCGAGAGGCTGAAGCTTTCTTT.

V usage is TRBV7-3 and J usage is TRBJ1-5; D not resolved. The CDR3 loop spans 14 amino acids. CDR1 and CDR2 from the germline V gene are SGHTA and FQGTGA. Trimming left V 5 bases short and J 6 bases short, with 14 bases between. The CDR3 spells CASSLGTVGQPQHF. The CDR3 coding sequence is TGTGCCAGCAGCCTGGGAACAGTGGGTCAGCCCCAGCATTTT.

This clonotype was detected only once. V gene TRBV28 combines with J gene TRBJ2-2, with TRBD2 matching 8 bases. J lost 3 bases, V lost 7 bases, and 10 bases had no gene match. CDR1 and CDR2 from the germline V gene are MDHEN and SYDVKM. The CDR3 is 16 residues long. The CDR3 reads CASTGATSGDTGELFF. Written as DNA, the CDR3 is TGTGCCAGCACCGGGGCTACTAGCGGAGACACCGGGGAGCTGTTTTTT.

The V gene is TRBV7-2, the J gene TRBJ2-7, with no clear D. The CDR3 loop spans 10 amino acids. Trimming shortened V by 2 bases and J by 6 bases, and 2 bases separated the two germline ends. Germline lookup yields CDR1 SGHTA and CDR2 FQGNSA. The CDR3 protein is CASSLCEQYF. Written as DNA, the CDR3 is TGTGCCAGCAGCTTATGCGAGCAGTACTTC. The entire variable domain, with the rest obtained from reference TRBV7-2 and TRBJ2-7, is as follows: GAGVSQSPSNKVTEKGKDVELRCDPISGHTALYWYRQSLGQGLEFLIYFQGNSAPDKSGLPSDRFSAERTGGSVSTLTIQRTQQEDSAVYLCASSLCEQYFGPGTRLTVT.

CDR3 sequence (DNA): TGCAGCGCCGTACGGGCAGGGGTGGGGACTGAAGCTTTCTTT. The encoded protein is CSAVRAGVGTEAFF. The V call is TRBV29-1, the J call TRBJ1-1; weak D call: TRBD1 (6 bases). This CDR3 spans 14 amino acids. The V gene's germline CDR1 is SQVTM and CDR2 ANQGSEA. The ends were cut back, 7 bases at V and 5 bases at J, with 20 bases in the middle.

The genes are TRBV15 and TRBJ2-1; the match to TRBD1 covers 7 bases. V lost 0 bases, J lost 7 bases, and 9 bases stayed unmatched. Germline CDR1 is LNHNV and CDR2 is YYDKDF (reference sequence). The CDR3 covers 16 residues. Here the CDR3 reads CATSRDEGANFNEQFF. The CDR3 DNA follows: TGTGCCACCAGCAGAGATGAGGGGGCTAACTTTAATGAGCAGTTCTTC.

This chain joins TRBV11-2 and TRBJ2-1; 13 bases are shared with TRBD2. Trimming cost V 0 bases and J 4 bases; bases outside gene matches: 0. Looked up from germline, CDR1 is SGHAT and CDR2 is FQNNGV. The CDR3 covers 16 residues. CDR3 nucleotides: TGTGCCAGCAGCTTAGAACTAGCGGGAGGGTACAATGAGCAGTTCTTC. Its protein is CASSLELAGGYNEQFF. The variable domain in full, completed from reference TRBV11-2 and TRBJ2-1, reads EAGVAQSPRYKIIEKRQSVAFWCNPISGHATLYWYQQILGQGPKLLIQFQNNGVVDDSQLPKDRFSAERLKGVDSTLKIQPAKLEDSAVYLCASSLELAGGYNEQFFGPGTRLTVL.

V gene TRBV29-1 combines with J gene TRBJ2-3, with 8 positions matching TRBD2. This CDR3 has 14 amino acids. The germline V gene encodes CDR1 SQVTM and CDR2 ANQGSEA. The trim removed 8 bases at V and 3 bases at J, leaving 10 bases unmatched. The CDR3 spells CSSRAGVGTDTQYF. Here the CDR3 DNA reads TGCAGCTCCCGAGCGGGAGTGGGGACAGATACGCAGTATTTT.